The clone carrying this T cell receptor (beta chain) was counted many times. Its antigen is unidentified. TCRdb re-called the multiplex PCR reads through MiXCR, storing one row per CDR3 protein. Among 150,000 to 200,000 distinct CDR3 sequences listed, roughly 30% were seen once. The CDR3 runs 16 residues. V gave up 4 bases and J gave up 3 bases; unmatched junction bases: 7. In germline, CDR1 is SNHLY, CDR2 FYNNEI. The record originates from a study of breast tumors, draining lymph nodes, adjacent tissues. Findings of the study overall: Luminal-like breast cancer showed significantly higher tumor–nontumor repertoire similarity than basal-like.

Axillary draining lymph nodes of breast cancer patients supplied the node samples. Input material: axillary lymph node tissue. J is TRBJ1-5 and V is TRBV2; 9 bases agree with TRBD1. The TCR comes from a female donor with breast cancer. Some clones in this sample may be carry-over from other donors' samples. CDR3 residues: CASSGGQGPYNQPQHF. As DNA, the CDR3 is TGTGCCAGCAGTGGCGGACAGGGGCCCTACAATCAGCCCCAGCATTTT.